This entry concerns a single T cell receptor (beta chain). Its specificity is not known. CD45RO-negative, CCR7-selected cells formed the naive CD8 fraction, which excluded terminally differentiated effector memory CD45RA+ cells. This entry is derived from a study of shared clonotypes between healthy human individuals. Study results and limitations: Large depth notwithstanding, sorted-subset sequencing proved incomplete by rarefaction.

CDR1 and CDR2 from the germline V gene are KGHSH and LQKENI. The V segment lost 2 bases and the J segment 5 bases; nucleotides outside the gene matches: 8. The CDR3 covers 15 residues. Assay: immunoSEQ multiplex PCR; the TCRdb copy retains only in-frame clones and omits some. The sample comprises about 2 million clones, 85% to 95% of which are singletons, and approximately 1.2% rests with the top ten. This sequence joins TRBV18 and TRBJ1-2; 7 positions agree with TRBD1. The source of this sequence is a man between 18 and 29 years old in good health. The sequencing input was naive CD8+ T cells sorted from blood. For the CDR3, the DNA is TGTGCCAGCTCACCAGAGACAGGGACGCTTTATGGCTACACCTTC. As protein: CASSPETGTLYGYTF.